One and the same sample provided the 24 T cell receptor beta chains below, sequenced in a study of T cell clonality in common variable immunodeficiency. Libraries were prepared by immunoSEQ multiplex PCR; TCRdb keeps only in-frame clonotypes and omits some of them. The sample contains about 42,000 clones, none of them singletons. Sequencing was done on a sample of peripheral blood mononuclear cells. These TCRs come from a person between 18 and 75 years old in good health.

About this clone: The CDR3 extends 3 residues past the end of the read, so its final part is completed from the germline J gene. The V and J genes are TRBV20-1 and TRBJ2-7, with D possibly TRBD1 on 5 matching bases. CDR3 size: 12 residues. Trimming removed 2 bases from V and 2 bases from J, with 7 bases in between. Germline V gene lookup returns CDR1 DFQATT and CDR2 SNEGSKA (reference sequence). CDR3 bases read: TGCAGTGCTAGAAAGGGGCCCTACGAG. This translates into CSARKGPYE. The CDR3, in full, reads CSARKGPYEQYF.

This clone was counted many times. The CDR3 here is CSAGGTGDEKLFF. The DNA read from the CDR3 is TGCAGTGCTGGAGGGACAGGGGATGAAAAA. The J gene is TRBJ1-4, the V gene TRBV20-1; TRBD1 agrees at 10 bases. Read data end 3 residues before the CDR3 end; the end is taken from the germline J gene. Trimming removed 5 bases from V and 6 bases from J; junction bases left unmatched: 3. This CDR3 region has 13 residues. Germline loops: CDR1 DFQATT, CDR2 SNEGSKA (reference sequence).

This clone was observed many times. The read comes to an end 3 residues before the CDR3 does, leaving the germline J gene to fill in the end. The chain recombines TRBV5-1 with TRBJ2-7; 9 bases fit TRBD1. Germline CDR1 reads SGHRS; CDR2 reads YFSETQ. Trimming took 4 bases from V and 4 from J; bases not matched to a gene: 6. The CDR3 consists of 14 residues. CDR3 bases read: TGCGCCAGCAGCACCGGACAGGGGTGGTACGAG. It specifies CASSTGQGWYE. In full, the CDR3 is CASSTGQGWYEQYF. Variable domain in full (rest from reference TRBV5-1 and TRBJ2-7): KAGVTQTPRYLIKTRGQQVTLSCSPISGHRSVSWYQQTPGQGLQFLFEYFSETQRNKGNFPGRFSGRQFSNSRSEMNVSTLELGDSALYLCASSTGQGWYEQYFGPGTRLTVT.

This clone was counted many times. The CDR3 is cut off 3 residues early in the read; its end comes from the germline J gene. The gene calls are TRBV28 and TRBJ2-3; 11 positions match TRBD1. There are 16 residues in the CDR3. V was clipped by 7 bases and J by 2 bases; unmatched bases: 8. From germline, CDR1 is MDHEN and CDR2 SYDVKM. CDR3 in amino acids: CASTPLGQGATDTQYF. The CDR3 bases that were read are TGTGCCAGCACTCCTCTCGGACAGGGGGCCACAGATACG.

This clone was picked up many times. The CDR3 goes on 3 residues after the read ends, and that part is filled in from the germline J gene. The chain joins TRBV30 to TRBJ1-5; 7 bases align to TRBD1. The CDR3 is made up of 15 amino acids. The junction had 6 bases not matched to a gene; V was cut back by 3 bases and J by 1 base. Per germline, CDR1 GTSNPN and CDR2 SVGIG (reference sequence). CDR3 bases read: TGTGCCTGGAGACCACTGGGACAGAGCAATCAGCCC. Translation gives CAWRPLGQSNQP. The CDR3 reads in full as CAWRPLGQSNQPQHF.

This clone occurred many times. The CDR3 end falls 3 residues outside the read, so it is completed with the germline J gene. J is TRBJ2-5 and V is TRBV5-6; 10 bases fit TRBD2. J was trimmed by 3 bases and V by 6 bases; bases with no gene match: 5. Germline lookup yields CDR1 SGHDT and CDR2 YYEEEE. The CDR3 is 14 amino acids. The CDR3 loop reads CASIASGREETQYF. The sequenced CDR3 bases are TGTGCCAGCATCGCTAGCGGGAGAGAAGAGACC.

This clone was seen at least ten times. The CDR3 end falls 3 residues outside the read, so it is completed with the germline J gene. The chain recombines TRBV7-3 with TRBJ1-1, with TRBD1 matching 11 bases. Trimming cost V 5 bases and J 4 bases; bases outside gene matches: 6. The CDR3 has 15 amino acids. Germline V gene sequence: CDR1 SGHTA, CDR2 FQGTGA. This CDR3 is CASSRGQGALTEAFF. The sequenced CDR3 bases are TGTGCCAGCAGCCGCGGACAGGGGGCTCTCACTGAA.

The sample holds many counts of this clone. From the germline J gene comes the end of the CDR3, since the read stops 3 residues before it. The chain couples TRBV12-5 to TRBJ2-1; 8 nucleotides agree with TRBD1. Germline CDR1 and CDR2: LGHNT and FRNRAP. The CDR3 consists of 15 residues. J was trimmed by 2 bases and V by 4 bases; bases with no gene match: 4. Incomplete CDR3 DNA: TGTGCTAGTGGTTCCGGACAGGGCCCCTACAATGAG. Amino acids: CASGSGQGPYNE. The full-length CDR3 reads as CASGSGQGPYNEQFF.

About this clone itself: The read gets to within 3 residues of the CDR3 end, and the germline J gene fills in the rest. The rearrangement links TRBV7-9 to TRBJ1-1, with 7 bases matching TRBD1. This CDR3 has 14 residues. The germline gives CDR1 SEHNR, CDR2 FQNEAQ (reference sequence). J gave up 0 bases and V 5 bases, and 3 bases lay outside the gene matches. The CDR3 DNA, read in part, is TGTGCCAGCAGCCAGGGACAGTTGAACACTGAA. Protein sequence: CASSQGQLNTE. The whole CDR3 reads CASSQGQLNTEAFF.

This clone has ten or more counts. The CDR3 extends 3 residues past the end of the read, so its final part is completed from the germline J gene. The V and J genes are TRBV7-2 and TRBJ2-3, with TRBD2 identical over 9 bases. Per germline, CDR1 SGHTA and CDR2 FQGNSA. J was trimmed by 1 base and V by 5 bases; bases with no gene match: 4. The CDR3 length is 15 residues. The CDR3 sequence: CASSTWTSGTDTQYF. CDR3 bases read: TGTGCCAGCAGCACCTGGACTAGCGGCACAGATACG.

This clone was found many times. The read finishes 3 residues shy of the CDR3 end, and the germline J gene is used to complete it. The chain has TRBV18 and TRBJ2-7, with D possibly TRBD2 on 5 matching bases. There are 15 residues in the CDR3. V lost 2 bases and J lost 4, with 15 bases in between. Germline CDR1 is KGHSH and CDR2 is LQKENI. The CDR3 sequence: CASSPRTPGAYEQYF. CDR3 DNA (partial): TGTGCCAGCTCACCAAGGACTCCGGGCGCTTACGAG.

This clone was picked up many times. The DNA ends 3 residues before the CDR3 does, and the rest of the CDR3 is filled in from the germline J gene. The gene calls are TRBV29-1 and TRBJ2-5, with 9 bases aligning to TRBD1. J gave up 7 bases and V 4 bases, and 7 bases lay outside the gene matches. CDR1 is SQVTM and CDR2 is ANQGSEA in the germline V gene. This CDR3 spans 13 amino acids. The sequenced CDR3 bases are TGCAGCGTTGGATACAGGGGGCGCAGGACC. It specifies CSVGYRGRRT. The complete CDR3 reads CSVGYRGRRTQYF. The full variable domain, completed using reference TRBV29-1 and TRBJ2-5, is SAVISQKPSRDICQRGTSLTIQCQVDSQVTMMFWYRQQPGQSLTLIATANQGSEATYESGFVIDKFPISRPNLTFSTLTVSNMSPEDSSIYLCSVGYRGRRTQYFGPGTRLLVL.

This clone was seen ten or more times. With the read ending 3 residues before the CDR3 end, the germline J gene is used to fill in that end. J is TRBJ2-5 and V is TRBV20-1; TRBD2 matches 7 bases. Germline-derived CDR1 and CDR2 are DFQATT and SNEGSKA (reference sequence). The CDR3 has 13 residues. The ends lost 4 bases at V and 2 bases at J; junction bases unmatched: 4. The CDR3 here is CSATSLAQETQYF. CDR3 bases read: TGCAGTGCTACGTCACTAGCGCAAGAGACC.

This clone occurred many times. The read falls 3 residues short of the CDR3 end, and the missing part is taken from the germline J gene. The V gene is TRBV7-3, the J gene TRBJ2-1; the match to TRBD2 covers 15 bases. The V gene end was trimmed by 5 bases and the J gene end by 9 bases; junction bases not matched to a gene: 5. Per germline, CDR1 SGHTA and CDR2 FQGTGA. The CDR3 runs to 15 residues. CDR3 sequence reads: CASSGTSGRFGEQFF. The CDR3 bases that were read are TGTGCCAGCAGCGGGACTAGCGGGAGGTTCGGTGAG.

This clone was picked up many times. Read coverage stops 3 residues before the CDR3 terminus; the germline J gene supplies the remainder. The chain joins TRBV20-1 to TRBJ2-7; D possibly corresponds to TRBD1 (5 bases). Trimming shortened V by 0 bases and J by 3 bases, and 6 bases separated the two germline ends. The CDR3 is 12 residues long. Germline CDR1 DFQATT, CDR2 SNEGSKA (reference sequence). Here the CDR3 reads CSAREDIYEQYF. The sequenced CDR3 bases are TGCAGTGCTAGAGAGGACATCTACGAG.

This clone has a count of ten or more. The read finishes 3 residues shy of the CDR3 end, and the germline J gene is used to complete it. This rearrangement joins TRBV28 to TRBJ2-2; a possible D gene is TRBD2 (6 bases). The CDR3 is made up of 15 amino acids. The V end lost 3 bases, the J end lost 3 bases, and 11 bases lay between the germline ends. CDR1 is MDHEN and CDR2 is SYDVKM in the germline V gene. The CDR3 here is CASSFGGQDTGELFF. CDR3 DNA, as far as it was read: TGTGCCAGCAGTTTCGGGGGTCAGGACACCGGGGAG.

This clone was picked up many times. The observed sequence ends 3 residues before the CDR3 terminus, with the missing tail filled in from the germline J gene. This sequence joins TRBV6-2 or TRBV6-3 and TRBJ1-5; D remains ambiguous. Germline lookup yields CDR1 MNHEY and CDR2 SVGEGT. V dropped 5 bases and J dropped 5 bases, with 10 bases sitting between them. The length of the CDR3 is 13 residues. Incomplete CDR3 DNA: TGTGCCAGCAGTCTCAGCGCCTATCAGCCC. It is translated as CASSLSAYQP. The entire CDR3 is CASSLSAYQPQHF.

The table lists this clone with many counts. Coverage ceases 3 residues before the CDR3 finishes, and the germline J gene fills in the end. This chain connects TRBV5-6 to TRBJ1-5; D may be TRBD1 (5 bases). Germline V CDR1 and CDR2: SGHDT, YYEEEE. The CDR3 covers 15 residues. Trimming pared 0 bases from V and 1 base from J, leaving 8 bases between. The CDR3 sequence is CASSLEGASNQPQHF. The sequenced CDR3 bases are TGTGCCAGCAGCTTGGAAGGGGCCAGCAATCAGCCC. Drawing the rest from reference TRBV5-6 and TRBJ1-5, the complete variable domain is DAGVTQSPTHLIKTRGQQVTLRCSPKSGHDTVSWYQQALGQGPQFIFQYYEEEERQRGNFPDRFSGHQFPNYSSELNVNALLLGDSALYLCASSLEGASNQPQHFGDGTRLSIL.

In the case of this clone: The read ends 3 residues early relative to the CDR3; the germline J gene fills the gap. The gene calls are TRBV2 and TRBJ1-2; tentative D call: TRBD1 (5 bases). The CDR3 covers 15 residues. From germline, CDR1 is SNHLY and CDR2 FYNNEI. The DNA read from the CDR3 is TGTGCCAGCAGCCTTAGACAGTCCCTCTCCTACGAC. Its protein is CASSLRQSLSYD. Given in full, the CDR3 is CASSLRQSLSYDYTF.

Many counts were recorded for this clone. Read data end 3 residues before the CDR3 end; the end is taken from the germline J gene. J is TRBJ1-2 and V is TRBV18; 7 nucleotides align to TRBD1. Germline V gene sequence: CDR1 KGHSH, CDR2 LQKENI. The ends lost 5 bases at V and 4 bases at J; junction bases unmatched: 10. The CDR3 extends over 15 amino acids. CDR3 DNA, as far as it was read: TGTGCCAGCTCATTCCGGGGGACAGAGCCCTATGGC. It specifies CASSFRGTEPYG. In full, the CDR3 is CASSFRGTEPYGYTF.

This clone was seen ten or more times. The CDR3 goes on 3 residues after the read ends, and that part is filled in from the germline J gene. This rearrangement joins TRBV19 to TRBJ2-3; D is perhaps TRBD2 (6 bases). Germline values: CDR1 LNHDA, CDR2 SQIVND (reference sequence). There are 16 residues in the CDR3. Trimming stripped 2 bases from V and 1 base from J, with 13 bases between. The CDR3 reads CASSISGLPGTDTQYF. CDR3 DNA (partial): TGTGCCAGTAGTATATCGGGACTCCCCGGCACAGATACG. Using reference TRBV19 and TRBJ2-3 for the parts outside the CDR3, the full variable domain is DGGITQSPKYLFRKEGQNVTLSCEQNLNHDAMYWYRQDPGQGLRLIYYSQIVNDFQKGDIAEGYSVSREKKESFPLTVTSAQKNPTAFYLCASSISGLPGTDTQYFGPGTRLTVL.

To note about this clone: Coverage ceases 3 residues before the CDR3 finishes, and the germline J gene fills in the end. The rearrangement uses TRBV5-1 and TRBJ2-5, with a tentative D call TRBD2 (6 bases). The CDR3 is 13 amino acids. The V and J ends lost 2 bases and 5 bases respectively, with 10 bases between them. Germline CDR1 is SGHRS and CDR2 is YFSETQ. The CDR3 sequence is CASSFGTGETQYF. The sequenced CDR3 bases are TGCGCCAGCAGCTTCGGGACTGGGGAGACC.

This clone was counted ten times or more. Coverage ceases 3 residues before the CDR3 finishes, and the germline J gene fills in the end. The chain has TRBV5-1 and TRBJ2-1; D gene ambiguous. V was shortened by 4 bases and J by 8 bases, with 10 bases between the two germline ends. CDR1 and CDR2 from the germline V gene are SGHRS and YFSETQ. The CDR3 loop spans 12 amino acids. The CDR3 bases that were read are TGCGCCAGCAGCCCGACACTCGATGAG. This encodes CASSPTLDE. The entire CDR3 protein reads CASSPTLDEQFF.

This clone occurred many times. The CDR3 goes on 3 residues after the read ends, and that part is filled in from the germline J gene. The rearrangement links TRBV18 to TRBJ2-5; the D gene is possibly TRBD2 (7 bases). The CDR3 consists of 15 residues. Trimming left V 3 bases short and J 3 bases short, with 14 bases between. Germline CDR1 is KGHSH and CDR2 is LQKENI. Incomplete CDR3 DNA: TGTGCCAGCTCACCTACGAGGGGGGGAGAAGAGACC. This gives the protein CASSPTRGGEET. The full CDR3 is CASSPTRGGEETQYF.